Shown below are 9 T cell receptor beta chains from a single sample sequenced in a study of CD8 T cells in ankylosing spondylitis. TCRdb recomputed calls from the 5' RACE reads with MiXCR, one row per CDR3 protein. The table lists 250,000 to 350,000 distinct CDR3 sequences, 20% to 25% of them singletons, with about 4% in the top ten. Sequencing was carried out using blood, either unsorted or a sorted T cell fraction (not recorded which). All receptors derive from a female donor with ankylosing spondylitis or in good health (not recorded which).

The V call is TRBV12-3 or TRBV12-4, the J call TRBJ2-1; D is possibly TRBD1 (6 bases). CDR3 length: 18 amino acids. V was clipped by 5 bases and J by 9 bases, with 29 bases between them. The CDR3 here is CASSPFMGLQGLMGEQFF. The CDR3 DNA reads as TGTGCCAGCAGTCCCTTTATGGGTCTCCAGGGGCTTATGGGTGAGCAGTTCTTC.

CDR3 in amino acids: CARGGAGPYEQYF. The CDR3 region has the DNA TGTGCCAGGGGGGGAGCGGGCCCCTACGAGCAGTACTTC. This chain links TRBV15 with TRBJ2-7, with TRBD2 matching over 7 bases. The germline V gene encodes CDR1 LNHNV and CDR2 YYDKDF (reference sequence). Unmatched junction bases numbered 8, after V lost 10 bases and J lost 2 bases. The CDR3 is 13 residues long.

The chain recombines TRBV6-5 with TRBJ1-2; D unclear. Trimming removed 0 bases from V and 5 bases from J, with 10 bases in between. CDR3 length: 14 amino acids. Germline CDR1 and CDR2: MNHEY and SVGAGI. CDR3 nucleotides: TGTGCCAGCAGTTACTCGAAAGAGGGATATGGCTACACCTTC. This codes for CASSYSKEGYGYTF.

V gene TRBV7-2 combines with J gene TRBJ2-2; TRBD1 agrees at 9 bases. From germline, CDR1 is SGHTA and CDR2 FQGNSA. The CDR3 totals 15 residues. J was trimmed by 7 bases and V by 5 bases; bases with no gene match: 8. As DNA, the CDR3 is TGTGCCAGCAGCACCGGGACAGGGCAAGTCGGGGAGCTGTTTTTT. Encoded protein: CASSTGTGQVGELFF. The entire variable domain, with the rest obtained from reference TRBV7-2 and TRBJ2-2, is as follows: GAGVSQSPSNKVTEKGKDVELRCDPISGHTALYWYRQSLGQGLEFLIYFQGNSAPDKSGLPSDRFSAERTGGSVSTLTIQRTQQEDSAVYLCASSTGTGQVGELFFGEGSRLTVL.

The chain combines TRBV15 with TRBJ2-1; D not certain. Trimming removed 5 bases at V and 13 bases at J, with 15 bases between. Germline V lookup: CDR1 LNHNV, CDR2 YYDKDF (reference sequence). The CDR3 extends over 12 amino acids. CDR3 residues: CATSARRGSQFF. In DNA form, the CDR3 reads TGTGCCACCAGCGCTCGCCGAGGCTCTCAGTTCTTC. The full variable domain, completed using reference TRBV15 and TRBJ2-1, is DAMVIQNPRYQVTQFGKPVTLSCSQTLNHNVMYWYQQKSSQAPKLLFHYYDKDFNNEADTPDNFQSRRPNTSFCFLDIRSPGLGDTAMYLCATSARRGSQFFGPGTRLTVL.

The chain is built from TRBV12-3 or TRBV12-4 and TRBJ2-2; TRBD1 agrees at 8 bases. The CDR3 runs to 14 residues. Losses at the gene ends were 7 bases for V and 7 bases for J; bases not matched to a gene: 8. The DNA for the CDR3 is TGTGCCAGCACATGGACAGGGCGCGGCGGGGAGCTGTTTTTT. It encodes CASTWTGRGGELFF.

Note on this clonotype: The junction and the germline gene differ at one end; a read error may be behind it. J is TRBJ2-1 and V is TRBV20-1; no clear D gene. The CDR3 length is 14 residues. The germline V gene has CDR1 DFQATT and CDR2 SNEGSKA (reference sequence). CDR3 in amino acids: CSAHNLVSCNEQFF. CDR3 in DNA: TGCAGTGCTCATAACCTAGTCTCCTGCAATGAGCAGTTCTTC.

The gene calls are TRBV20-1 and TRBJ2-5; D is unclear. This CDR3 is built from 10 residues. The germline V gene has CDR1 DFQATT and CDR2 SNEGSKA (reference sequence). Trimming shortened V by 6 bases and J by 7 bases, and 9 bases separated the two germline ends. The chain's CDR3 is CSALVATQYF. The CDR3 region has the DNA TGCAGTGCCCTAGTGGCGACCCAGTACTTC.

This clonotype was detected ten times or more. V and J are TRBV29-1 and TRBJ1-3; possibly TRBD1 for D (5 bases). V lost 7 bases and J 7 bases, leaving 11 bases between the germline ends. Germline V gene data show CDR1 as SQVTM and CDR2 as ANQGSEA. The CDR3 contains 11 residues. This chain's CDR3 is CSAGTGNTIYF. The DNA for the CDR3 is TGCAGCGCCGGGACGGGGAACACCATATATTTT.